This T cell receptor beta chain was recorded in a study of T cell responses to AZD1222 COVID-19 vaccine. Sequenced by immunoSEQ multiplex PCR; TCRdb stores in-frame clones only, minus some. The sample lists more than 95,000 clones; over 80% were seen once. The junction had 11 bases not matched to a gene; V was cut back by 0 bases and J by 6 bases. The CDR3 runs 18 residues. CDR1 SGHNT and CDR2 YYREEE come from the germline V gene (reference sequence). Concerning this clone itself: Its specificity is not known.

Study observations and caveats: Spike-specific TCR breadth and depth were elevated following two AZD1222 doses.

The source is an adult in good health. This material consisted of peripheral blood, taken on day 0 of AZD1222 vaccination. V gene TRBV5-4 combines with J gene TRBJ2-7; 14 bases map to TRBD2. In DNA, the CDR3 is TGTGCCAGCAGCTTGGCCGGACTAGCGGGAGGCCACGGGGCCGAGCAGTACTTC. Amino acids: CASSLAGLAGGHGAEQYF.